The clone carrying this T cell receptor (beta chain) is a singleton in its sample. This CDR3 region has 16 residues. J was trimmed by 4 bases and V by 5 bases; bases with no gene match: 12. In germline, CDR1 is SGHTA, CDR2 FQGNSA. These data originate in a study of identifying expanded T cells in peripheral blood. This table comes from immunoSEQ multiplex PCR, and its TCRdb copy is limited to in-frame clones, with some not included. The sample has 50,000 to 75,000 clones; approximately 82% are singletons. This sequence was found in a person aged 18 to 70 in good health. The sequencing sample was made of blood. The V and J genes are TRBV7-2 and TRBJ2-5, with TRBD1 identical over 8 bases. Written as DNA, the CDR3 is TGTGCCAGCAGCCCGACAGGGGTTCCCAGAGGAGAGACCCAGTACTTC. Encoded protein: CASSPTGVPRGETQYF.